This T cell receptor (beta chain) was sequenced for a study of blood T cell repertoires in COVID-19. Across the whole study: From the United States, Italy and Spain came samples of acute and convalescent COVID-19.

Trimming took 3 bases from V and 3 from J, leaving 12 bases between them. The CDR3 is 14 residues long. Germline CDR1 and CDR2: SGHTA and FQGTGA. Some clones are missing from TCRdb's copy, which holds only in-frame ones; the method was immunoSEQ multiplex PCR. The table lists approximately 100,000 clones, about 88% of them singletons. The count of this clone is one. Sequenced input: peripheral blood. The chain couples TRBV7-3 to TRBJ2-7; D unclear. The TCR sequence derives from a human donor in a cohort sampled during active COVID-19. Here the CDR3 reads CASSFTAGNYEQYF. In nucleotides, the CDR3 is TGTGCCAGCAGCTTCACAGCCGGCAACTACGAGCAGTACTTC.